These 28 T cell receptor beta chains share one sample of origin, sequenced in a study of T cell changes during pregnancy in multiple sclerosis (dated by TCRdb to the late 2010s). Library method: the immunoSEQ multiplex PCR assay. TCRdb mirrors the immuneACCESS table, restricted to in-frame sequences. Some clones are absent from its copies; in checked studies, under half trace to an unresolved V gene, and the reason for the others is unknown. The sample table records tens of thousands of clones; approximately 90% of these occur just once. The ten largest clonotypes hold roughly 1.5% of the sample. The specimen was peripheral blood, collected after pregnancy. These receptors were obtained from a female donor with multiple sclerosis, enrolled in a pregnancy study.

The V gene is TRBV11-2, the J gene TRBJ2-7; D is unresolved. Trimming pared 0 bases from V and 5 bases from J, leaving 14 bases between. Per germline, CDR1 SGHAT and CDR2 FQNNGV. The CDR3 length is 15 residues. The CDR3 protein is CASSLDVLPGDEQYF. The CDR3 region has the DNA TGTGCCAGCAGCTTAGATGTATTGCCAGGCGACGAGCAGTACTTC.

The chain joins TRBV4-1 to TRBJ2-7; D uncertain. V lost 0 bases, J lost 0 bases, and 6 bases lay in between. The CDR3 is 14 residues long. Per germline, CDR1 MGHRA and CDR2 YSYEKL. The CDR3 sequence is CASSQEPDSYEQYF. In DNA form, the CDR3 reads TGCGCCAGCAGCCAAGAGCCAGACTCCTACGAGCAGTACTTC.

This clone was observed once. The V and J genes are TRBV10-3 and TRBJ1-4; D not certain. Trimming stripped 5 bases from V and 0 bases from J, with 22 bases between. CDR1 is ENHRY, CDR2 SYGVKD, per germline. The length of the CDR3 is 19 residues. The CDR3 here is CAISFAPRSPGATNEKLFF. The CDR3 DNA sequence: TGTGCCATCAGTTTTGCCCCAAGAAGCCCCGGGGCAACTAATGAAAAACTGTTTTTT.

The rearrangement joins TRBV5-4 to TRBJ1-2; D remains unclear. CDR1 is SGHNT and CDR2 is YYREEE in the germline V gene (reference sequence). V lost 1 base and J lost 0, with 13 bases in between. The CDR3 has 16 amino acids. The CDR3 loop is CASSLSFGAANYGYTF. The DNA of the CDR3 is TGTGCCAGCAGCTTGTCTTTCGGAGCAGCTAACTATGGCTACACCTTC.

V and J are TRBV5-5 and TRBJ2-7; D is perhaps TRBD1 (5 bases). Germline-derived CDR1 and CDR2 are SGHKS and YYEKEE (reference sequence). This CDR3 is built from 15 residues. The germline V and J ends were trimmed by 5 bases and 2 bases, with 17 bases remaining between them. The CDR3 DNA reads TGTGCCAGCAGTCCAGGGCCGGTGACCGCCTACGAGCAGTACTTC. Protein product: CASSPGPVTAYEQYF.

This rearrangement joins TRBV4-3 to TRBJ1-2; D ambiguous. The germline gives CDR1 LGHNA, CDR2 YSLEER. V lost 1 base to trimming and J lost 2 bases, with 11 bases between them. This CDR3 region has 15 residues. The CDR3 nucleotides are TGCGCCAGCAGCCAAGTTACCGGTCTAAACTATGGCTACACCTTC. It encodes CASSQVTGLNYGYTF.

The CDR3 sequence: CASSFGDPSSYEQYF. The DNA of the CDR3 is TGTGCCAGCAGCTTTGGAGACCCGAGCTCCTACGAGCAGTACTTC. The rearrangement joins TRBV7-2 to TRBJ2-7, with unresolved D. The CDR3 is 15 amino acids. Trimming left V 3 bases short and J 0 bases short, with 12 bases between. The germline V gene encodes CDR1 SGHTA and CDR2 FQGNSA.

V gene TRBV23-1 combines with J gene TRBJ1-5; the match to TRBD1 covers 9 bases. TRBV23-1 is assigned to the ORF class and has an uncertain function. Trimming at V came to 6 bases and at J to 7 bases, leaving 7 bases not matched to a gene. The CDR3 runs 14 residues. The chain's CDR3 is CASSHDRGKQPQHF. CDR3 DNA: TGCGCCAGCAGCCACGACAGGGGGAAACAGCCCCAGCATTTT.

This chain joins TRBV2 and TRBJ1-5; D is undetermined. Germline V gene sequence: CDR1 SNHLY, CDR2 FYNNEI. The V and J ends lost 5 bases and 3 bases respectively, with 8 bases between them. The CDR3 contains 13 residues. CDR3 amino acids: CASSTIHNQPQHF. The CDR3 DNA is TGTGCCAGCAGTACCATACACAATCAGCCCCAGCATTTT. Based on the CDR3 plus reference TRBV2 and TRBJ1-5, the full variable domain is EPEVTQTPSHQVTQMGQEVILRCVPISNHLYFYWYRQILGQKVEFLVSFYNNEISEKSEIFDDQFSVERPDGSNFTLKIRSTKLEDSAMYFCASSTIHNQPQHFGDGTRLSIL.

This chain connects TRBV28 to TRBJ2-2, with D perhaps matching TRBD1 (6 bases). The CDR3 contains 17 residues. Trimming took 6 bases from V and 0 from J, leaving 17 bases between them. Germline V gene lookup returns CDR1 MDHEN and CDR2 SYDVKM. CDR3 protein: CASRNRDKLTNTGELFF. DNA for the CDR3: TGTGCCAGCAGGAACCGGGACAAACTAACGAACACCGGGGAGCTGTTTTTT. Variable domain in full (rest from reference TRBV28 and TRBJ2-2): DVKVTQSSRYLVKRTGEKVFLECVQDMDHENMFWYRQDPGLGLRLIYFSYDVKMKEKGDIPEGYSVSREKKERFSLILESASTNQTSMYLCASRNRDKLTNTGELFFGEGSRLTVL.

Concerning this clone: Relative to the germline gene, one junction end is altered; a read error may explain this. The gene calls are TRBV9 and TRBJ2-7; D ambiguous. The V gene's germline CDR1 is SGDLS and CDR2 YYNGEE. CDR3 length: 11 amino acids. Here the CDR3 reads CASSVGQALSF. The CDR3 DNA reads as TGTGCCAGCAGCGTAGGGCAGGCCCTTAGCTTC.

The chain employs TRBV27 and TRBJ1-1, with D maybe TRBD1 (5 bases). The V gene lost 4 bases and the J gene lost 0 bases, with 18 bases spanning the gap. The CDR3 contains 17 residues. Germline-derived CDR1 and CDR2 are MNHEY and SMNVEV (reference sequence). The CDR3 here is CASSWGLGERMNTEAFF. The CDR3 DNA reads TGTGCCAGCAGTTGGGGACTGGGAGAGCGGATGAACACTGAAGCTTTCTTT.

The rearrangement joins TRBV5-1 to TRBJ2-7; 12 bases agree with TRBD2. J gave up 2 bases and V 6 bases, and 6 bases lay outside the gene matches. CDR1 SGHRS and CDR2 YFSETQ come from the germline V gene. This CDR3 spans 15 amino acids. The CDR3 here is CASKPRTSGTYEQYF. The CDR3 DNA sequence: TGCGCCAGCAAACCTCGGACTAGCGGGACCTACGAGCAGTACTTC.

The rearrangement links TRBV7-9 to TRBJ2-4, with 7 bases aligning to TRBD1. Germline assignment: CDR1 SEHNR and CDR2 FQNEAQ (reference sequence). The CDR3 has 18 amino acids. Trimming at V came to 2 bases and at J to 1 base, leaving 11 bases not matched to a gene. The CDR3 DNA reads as TGTGCCAGCAGCTTAAACCTCTACAGGGGATCGGCCAAAAACATTCAGTACTTC. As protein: CASSLNLYRGSAKNIQYF.

The CDR3 region has the DNA TGTGCCAGCAGCCAACAGACAGGCCAAGAGACCCAGTACTTC. Translated, it gives CASSQQTGQETQYF. The rearrangement joins TRBV5-4 to TRBJ2-5, with D tentatively TRBD1 (6 bases). Deletions cut 4 bases from V and 1 base from J, with 11 bases between. The CDR3 runs 14 residues. The germline CDR1 and CDR2 sequences are SGHNT and YYREEE (reference sequence).

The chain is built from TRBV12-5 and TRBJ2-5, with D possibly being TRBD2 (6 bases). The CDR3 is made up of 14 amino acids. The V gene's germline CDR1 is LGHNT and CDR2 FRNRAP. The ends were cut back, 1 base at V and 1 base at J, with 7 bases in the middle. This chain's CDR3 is CASGLGGLQETQYF. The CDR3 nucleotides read TGTGCTAGTGGTTTGGGGGGACTCCAAGAGACCCAGTACTTC.

The CDR3 reads CASSFSGQGAYEQFF. Written as DNA, the CDR3 is TGTGCCAGCAGCTTCTCGGGACAGGGGGCATATGAGCAGTTCTTC. The chain carries TRBV5-5 and TRBJ2-1; 12 nucleotides line up with TRBD1. This CDR3 is 15 amino acids long. CDR1 is SGHKS and CDR2 is YYEKEE in the germline V gene (reference sequence). Losses at the gene ends were 2 bases for V and 8 bases for J; bases not matched to a gene: 5.

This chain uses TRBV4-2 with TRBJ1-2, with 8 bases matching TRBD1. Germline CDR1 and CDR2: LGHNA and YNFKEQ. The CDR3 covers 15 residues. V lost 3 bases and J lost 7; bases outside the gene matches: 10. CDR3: CASSHQGAEVRGYTF. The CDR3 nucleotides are TGTGCCAGCAGCCATCAGGGGGCGGAAGTTCGTGGCTACACCTTC.

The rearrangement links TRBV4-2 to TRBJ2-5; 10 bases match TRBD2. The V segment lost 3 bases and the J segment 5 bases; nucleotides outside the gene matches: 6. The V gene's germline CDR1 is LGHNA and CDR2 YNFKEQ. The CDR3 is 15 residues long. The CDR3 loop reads CASSQASGSVETQYF. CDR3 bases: TGTGCCAGCAGCCAGGCTAGCGGGAGTGTGGAGACCCAGTACTTC.

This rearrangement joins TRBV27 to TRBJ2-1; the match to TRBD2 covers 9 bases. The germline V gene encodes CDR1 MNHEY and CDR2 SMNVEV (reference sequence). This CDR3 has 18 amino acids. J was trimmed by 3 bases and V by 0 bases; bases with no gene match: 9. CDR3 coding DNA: TGTGCCAGCAGTTTATCGGTCAGGTGGCGGGAGGGCTACAATGAGCAGTTCTTC. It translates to CASSLSVRWREGYNEQFF.

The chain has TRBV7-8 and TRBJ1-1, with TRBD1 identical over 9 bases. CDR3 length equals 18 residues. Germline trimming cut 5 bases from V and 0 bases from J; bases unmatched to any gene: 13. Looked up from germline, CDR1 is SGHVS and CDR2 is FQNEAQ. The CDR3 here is CASSKTGTGLWVNTEAFF. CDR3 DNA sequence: TGTGCCAGCAGCAAAACCGGGACAGGGTTGTGGGTGAACACTGAAGCTTTCTTT.

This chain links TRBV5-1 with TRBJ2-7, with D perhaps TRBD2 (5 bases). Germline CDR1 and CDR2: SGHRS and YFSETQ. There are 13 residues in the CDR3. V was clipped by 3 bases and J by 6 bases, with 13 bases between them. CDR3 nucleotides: TGCGCCAGCAGCTATGAGGGTATCGGCGAGCAGTACTTC. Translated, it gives CASSYEGIGEQYF.

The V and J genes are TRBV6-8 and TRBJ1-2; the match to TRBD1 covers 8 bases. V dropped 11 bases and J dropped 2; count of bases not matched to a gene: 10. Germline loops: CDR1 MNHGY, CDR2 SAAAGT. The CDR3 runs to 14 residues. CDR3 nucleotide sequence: TGTGCCGGTAAGGGCGCAGGGGGCAACTATGGCTACACCTTC. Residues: CAGKGAGGNYGYTF.

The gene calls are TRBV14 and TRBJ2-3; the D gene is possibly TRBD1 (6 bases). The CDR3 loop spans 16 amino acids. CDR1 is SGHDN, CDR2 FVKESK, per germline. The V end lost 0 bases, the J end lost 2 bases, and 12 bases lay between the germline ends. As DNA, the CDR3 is TGTGCCAGCAGCCAAGAGCAGGGGCCCTACACAGATACGCAGTATTTT. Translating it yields CASSQEQGPYTDTQYF.

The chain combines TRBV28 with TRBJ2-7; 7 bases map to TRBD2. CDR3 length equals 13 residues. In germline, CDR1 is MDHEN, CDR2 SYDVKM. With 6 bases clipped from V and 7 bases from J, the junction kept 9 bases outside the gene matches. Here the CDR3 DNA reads TGTGCCAGCAGAGGGAGGGTCCTGGGAGAGCAGTACTTC. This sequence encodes CASRGRVLGEQYF.

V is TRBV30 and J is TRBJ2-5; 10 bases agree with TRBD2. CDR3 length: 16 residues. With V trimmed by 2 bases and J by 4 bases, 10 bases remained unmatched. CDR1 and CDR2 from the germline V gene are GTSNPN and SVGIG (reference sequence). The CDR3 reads CAWSLGLAAPGETQYF. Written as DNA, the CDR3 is TGTGCCTGGAGTCTCGGACTAGCGGCACCGGGAGAGACCCAGTACTTC. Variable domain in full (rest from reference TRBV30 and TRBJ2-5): SQTIHQWPATLVQPVGSPLSLECTVEGTSNPNLYWYRQAAGRGLQLLFYSVGIGQISSEVPQNLSASRPQDRQFILSSKKLLLSDSGFYLCAWSLGLAAPGETQYFGPGTRLLVL.

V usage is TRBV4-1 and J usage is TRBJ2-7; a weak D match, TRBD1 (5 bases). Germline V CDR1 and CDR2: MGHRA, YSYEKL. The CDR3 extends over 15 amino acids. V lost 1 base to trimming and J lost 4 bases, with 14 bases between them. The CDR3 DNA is TGCGCCAGCAGCCAAGTCTCGGGCCAGGGATACGAGCAGTACTTC. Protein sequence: CASSQVSGQGYEQYF.

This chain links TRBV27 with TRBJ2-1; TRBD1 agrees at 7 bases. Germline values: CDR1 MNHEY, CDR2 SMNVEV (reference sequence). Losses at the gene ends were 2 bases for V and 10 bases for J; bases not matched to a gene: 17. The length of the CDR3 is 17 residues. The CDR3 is CASSLATGTAITREQFF. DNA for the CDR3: TGTGCCAGCAGTTTAGCGACCGGGACAGCCATAACTCGGGAGCAGTTCTTC.